This T cell receptor (beta chain) was documented in a study of early T cells in non-severe SARS-CoV-2 infection. Study-wide context: The study sequenced bulk RNA from unsorted whole blood, with chains unpaired.

The TCR library protocol was used to attach unique molecular identifiers. These identifiers were attached to individual cDNA molecules. TCRdb re-derived calls from the 5' RACE reads in MiXCR, one entry per CDR3 protein. The sample lists some 27,000 distinct CDR3 sequences; around 5.1% were seen once. General study results and limits: Sequences matched to VDJdb favored anti-spike CD8 responses, while private and CD4 specificities were missed.

This CDR3 spans 11 amino acids. The germline gives CDR1 SGHTA, CDR2 FQGTGA. Trimming pared 8 bases from V and 7 bases from J, leaving 9 bases between. This clonotype was seen repeatedly, ten times or more. The target antigen is unknown. The source of this sequence is an adult who was a healthcare worker with PCR-confirmed SARS-CoV-2 infection or an uninfected control (not recorded which). Material: whole blood. The genes are TRBV7-3 and TRBJ2-1; no firm D call. The CDR3 region has the DNA TGTGCCAGCGGTTCCGGGAATGAGCAGTTCTTC. Protein sequence: CASGSGNEQFF.